The text below deals with one TCR beta chain. The data belong to a study of blood T cell repertoires in COVID-19. Germline loops: CDR1 SNHLY, CDR2 FYNNEI. This CDR3 region has 15 residues. The V end was cut by 0 bases, the J end by 1 base, with 7 bases between. Method: immunoSEQ multiplex PCR; TCRdb's copy keeps in-frame clones and lacks some. The data show 300,000 to 450,000 clones, with over 65% seen just once and 0.85% to 1.3% held by the top ten. The receptor's source is a human donor with acute or convalescent COVID-19. The donor label of this sample is uncertain. Sequences were obtained from peripheral blood. The chain is built from TRBV2 and TRBJ1-5; a weak D match, TRBD1 (6 bases). The CDR3 nucleotides read TGTGCCAGCAGTGAAGCGAGGGGGAGCAATCAGCCCCAGCATTTT. As protein: CASSEARGSNQPQHF.